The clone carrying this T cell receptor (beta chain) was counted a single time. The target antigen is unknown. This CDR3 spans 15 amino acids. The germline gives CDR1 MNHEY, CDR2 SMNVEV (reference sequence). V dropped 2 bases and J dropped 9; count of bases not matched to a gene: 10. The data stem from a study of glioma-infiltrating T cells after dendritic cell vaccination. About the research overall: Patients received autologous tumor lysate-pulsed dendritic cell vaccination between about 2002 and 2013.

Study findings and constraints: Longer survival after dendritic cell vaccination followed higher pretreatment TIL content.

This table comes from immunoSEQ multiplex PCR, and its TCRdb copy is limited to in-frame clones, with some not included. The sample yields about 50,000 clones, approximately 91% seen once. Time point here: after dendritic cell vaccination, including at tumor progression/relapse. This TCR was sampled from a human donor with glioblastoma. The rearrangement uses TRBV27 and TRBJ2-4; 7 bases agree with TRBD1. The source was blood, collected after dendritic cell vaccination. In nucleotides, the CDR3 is TGTGCCAGCAGTTTACCCATTCCAGGGGGAACCATTCAGTACTTC. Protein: CASSLPIPGGTIQYF.